A selection of T cell receptor beta chains follows, all from one sample in a study of OX40 agonist ivuxolimab in advanced cancers. Libraries were prepared by immunoSEQ multiplex PCR; TCRdb keeps only in-frame clonotypes and omits some of them. The table has approximately 77,000 clones, roughly nine tenths seen once. The sample in question was CD4+ or CD8+ T cells sorted from blood, obtained in a trial of the OX40 agonist ivuxolimab. Every receptor here comes from an adult with an advanced solid tumor such as melanoma, head and neck, liver or kidney cancer. Each CDR3 is given with its conserved first and last residue. The D gene is left open where the match is weak. Expanded clones are given a class, and other clones once, few, many or no size at all.

NA TRBJ2-6 NA TRBV9 TGTGCCAGCACCGGTTCCAGGGTTTCCTCTGGGGCCAACGTCCTGACTTTC CASTGSRVSSGANVLTF
NA TRBJ1-1 TRBD1 TRBV29-1 TGCAGCGTTGTCCCGGGACAGGGGTTGAACACTGAAGCTTTCTTT CSVVPGQGLNTEAFF
NA TRBJ1-5 NA TRBV7-2 TGTGCCAGCAGCTTAGGAGGCCTTCCGGGGAATCAGCCCCAGCATTTT CASSLGGLPGNQPQHF
NA TRBJ1-1 NA TRBV6-6 TGTGCCAGCAGCCCAGGGAGTGGCACTGAAGCTTTCTTT CASSPGSGTEAFF
NA TRBJ2-7 NA TRBV21-1 TGTGCCAGCAGCAAAGCAAGAGCGCCCCGGGACAGGGAAACCTACGAGCAGTACTTC CASSKARAPRDRETYEQYF
NA TRBJ1-2 NA TRBV6-5 TGTGCCAGCAGTGCCTACAGTGGATCAAACTATGGCTACACCTTC CASSAYSGSNYGYTF
NA TRBJ2-7 NA TRBV29-1 TGCAGCGTTGATGGGGGCGACGAGCAGTACTTC CSVDGGDEQYF
NA TRBJ2-1 NA TRBV2 TGTGCCAGCAGATCCGGGTCGAGTTATTTGGCTGAGCAGTTCTTC CASRSGSSYLAEQFF
NA TRBJ1-1 NA TRBV4-3 TGCGCCAGCAGCCAAGTTCAGCTGAACACTGAAGCTTTCTTT CASSQVQLNTEAFF
NA TRBJ2-2 TRBD2 TRBV7-3 TGTGCCAGCAGGTCACTAGCGGGGAACACCGGGGAGCTGTTTTTT CASRSLAGNTGELFF
NA TRBJ2-2 NA TRBV11-3 TGTGCCACCCCCGCCGGGTTCAACGGGGAGCTGTTTTTT CATPAGFNGELFF
NA TRBJ2-1 TRBD1 TRBV6-5 TGTGCCAGCAGTTCCCGGACAGGGTTTAATGAGCAGTTCTTC CASSSRTGFNEQFF
few TRBJ1-6 NA TRBV30 TGTGCCTGGACCGGGACACTAGGACATAATTCACCCCTCCACTTT CAWTGTLGHNSPLHF
NA TRBJ2-7 TRBD2 TRBV28 TGTGCCAGCAGTCTCCAAGGCACACCCCAGGGAGGGTGGTACTTC CASSLQGTPQGGWYF
NA TRBJ2-1 TRBD2 TRBV27 TGTGCCAGCAGTCCCGTAGCGGGAGTGGATGAGCAGTTCTTC CASSPVAGVDEQFF
NA TRBJ2-7 NA TRBV14 TGTGCCAGCTCTATGGGCTACGAGCAGTACTTC CASSMGYEQYF
NA TRBJ2-1 NA TRBV9 TGTGCCAGCAGCGTAGGTCGGAACAATGAGCAGTTCTTC CASSVGRNNEQFF
few TRBJ1-4 NA TRBV5-6 TGTGCCAGCAGCCCGGGAAGGAAGGAAAAACTGTTTTTT CASSPGRKEKLFF
NA TRBJ1-4 NA TRBV5-3 TGTGCCAGAAGCTTGCGTGAAAAACTGTTTTTT CARSLREKLFF
NA TRBJ1-3 NA TRBV5-4 TGTGCCAGCGGGGTTGCTGGAAACACCATATATTTT CASGVAGNTIYF
NA TRBJ2-2 NA TRBV29-1 TGCAGCGTTAGGCCGGGGACCGGGGAGCTGTTTTTT CSVRPGTGELFF
NA TRBJ2-7 NA TRBV11-2 TGTGCCAGCAGGTTAACAGGGCTGGAATCCTACGAGCAGTACTTC CASRLTGLESYEQYF
NA TRBJ2-3 NA TRBV7-3 TGTGCCAGCAGCCTAGGGGATCCTACAGATACGCAGTATTTT CASSLGDPTDTQYF
NA TRBJ2-7 NA TRBV4-1 TGCGCCAGCAGCCAAGATCCGGGACTCGCCTACGAGCAGTACTTC CASSQDPGLAYEQYF
NA TRBJ2-3 NA TRBV6-5 TGTGCCAGCAGTTACTGGCAGGGGACAGATACGCAGTATTTT CASSYWQGTDTQYF
NA TRBJ2-7 TRBD1 TRBV9 TGTGCCAGCACCCCCTCCGGGACAGGGGGCGACGAGCAGTACTTC CASTPSGTGGDEQYF